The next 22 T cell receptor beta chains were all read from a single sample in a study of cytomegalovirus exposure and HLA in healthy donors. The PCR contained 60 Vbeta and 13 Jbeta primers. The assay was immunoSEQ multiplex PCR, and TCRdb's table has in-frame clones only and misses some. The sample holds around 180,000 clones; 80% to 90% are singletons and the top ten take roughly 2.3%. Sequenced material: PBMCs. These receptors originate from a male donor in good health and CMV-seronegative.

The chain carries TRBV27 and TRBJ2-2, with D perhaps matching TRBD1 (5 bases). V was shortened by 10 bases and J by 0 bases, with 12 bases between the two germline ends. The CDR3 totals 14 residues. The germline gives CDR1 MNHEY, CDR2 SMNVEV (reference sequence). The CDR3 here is CATSRASNTGELFF. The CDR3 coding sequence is TGTGCCACCAGCAGGGCTTCGAACACCGGGGAGCTGTTTTTT.

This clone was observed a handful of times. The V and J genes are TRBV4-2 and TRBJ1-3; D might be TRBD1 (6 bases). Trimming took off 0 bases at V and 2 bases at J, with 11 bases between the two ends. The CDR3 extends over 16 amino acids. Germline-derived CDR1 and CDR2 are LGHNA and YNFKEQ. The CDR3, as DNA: TGTGCCAGCAGCCAAGACGGAGCAGGGGCTGGAAACACCATATATTTT. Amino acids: CASSQDGAGAGNTIYF.

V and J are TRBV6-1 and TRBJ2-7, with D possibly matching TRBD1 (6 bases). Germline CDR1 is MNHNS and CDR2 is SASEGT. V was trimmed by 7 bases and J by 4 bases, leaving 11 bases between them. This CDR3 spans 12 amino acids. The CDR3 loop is CASIDRLYEQYF. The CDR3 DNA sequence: TGTGCCAGCATTGACAGGCTTTACGAGCAGTACTTC.

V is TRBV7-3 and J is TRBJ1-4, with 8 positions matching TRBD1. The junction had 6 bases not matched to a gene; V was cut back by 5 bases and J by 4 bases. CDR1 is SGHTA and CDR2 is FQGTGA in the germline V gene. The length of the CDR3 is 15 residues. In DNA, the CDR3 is TGTGCCAGCAGCCTTTACAGGGGGAGTAATGAAAAACTGTTTTTT. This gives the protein CASSLYRGSNEKLFF. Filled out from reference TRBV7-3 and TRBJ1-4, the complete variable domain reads GAGVSQTPSNKVTEKGKYVELRCDPISGHTALYWYRQSLGQGPEFLIYFQGTGAADDSGLPNDRFFAVRPEGSVSTLKIQRTERGDSAVYLCASSLYRGSNEKLFFGSGTQLSVL.

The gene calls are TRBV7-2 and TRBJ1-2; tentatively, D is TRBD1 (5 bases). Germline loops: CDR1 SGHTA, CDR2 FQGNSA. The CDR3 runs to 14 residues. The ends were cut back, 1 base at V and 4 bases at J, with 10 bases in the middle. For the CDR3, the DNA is TGTGCCAGCAGCTTAGTTTCCCAGGGCTATGGCTACACCTTC. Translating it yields CASSLVSQGYGYTF.

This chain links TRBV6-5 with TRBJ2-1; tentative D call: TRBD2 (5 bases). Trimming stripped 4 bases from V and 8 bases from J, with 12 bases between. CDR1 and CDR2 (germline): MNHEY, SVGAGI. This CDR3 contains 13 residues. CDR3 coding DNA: TGTGCCAGCAGTTCTAACTTGAGGGATGAGCAGTTCTTC. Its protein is CASSSNLRDEQFF.

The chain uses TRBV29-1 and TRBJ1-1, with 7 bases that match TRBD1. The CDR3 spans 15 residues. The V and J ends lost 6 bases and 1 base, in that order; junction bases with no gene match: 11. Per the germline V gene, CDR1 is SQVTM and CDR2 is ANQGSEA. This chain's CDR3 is CSVRPRQGGNTEAFF. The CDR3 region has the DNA TGCAGCGTGCGACCCCGACAGGGTGGGAACACTGAAGCTTTCTTT.

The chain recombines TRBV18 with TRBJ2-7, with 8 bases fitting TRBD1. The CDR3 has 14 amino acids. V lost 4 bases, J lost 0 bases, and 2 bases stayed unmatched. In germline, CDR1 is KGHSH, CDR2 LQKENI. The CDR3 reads CASSRGQDSYEQYF. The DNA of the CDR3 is TGTGCCAGCTCACGGGGACAGGACTCCTACGAGCAGTACTTC.

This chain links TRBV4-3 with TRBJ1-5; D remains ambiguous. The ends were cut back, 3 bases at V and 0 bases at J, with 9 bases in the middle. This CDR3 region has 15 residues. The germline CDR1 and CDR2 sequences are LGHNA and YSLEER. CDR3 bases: TGCGCCAGCAGCCACAAGCGGAGTAGCAATCAGCCCCAGCATTTT. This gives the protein CASSHKRSSNQPQHF.

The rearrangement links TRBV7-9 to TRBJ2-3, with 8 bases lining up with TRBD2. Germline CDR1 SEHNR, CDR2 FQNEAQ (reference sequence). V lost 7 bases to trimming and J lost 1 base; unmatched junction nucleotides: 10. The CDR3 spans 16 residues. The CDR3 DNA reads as TGTGCCAGCACCCGGGGCGGGGGGCTGGGCACAGATACGCAGTATTTT. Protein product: CASTRGGGLGTDTQYF.

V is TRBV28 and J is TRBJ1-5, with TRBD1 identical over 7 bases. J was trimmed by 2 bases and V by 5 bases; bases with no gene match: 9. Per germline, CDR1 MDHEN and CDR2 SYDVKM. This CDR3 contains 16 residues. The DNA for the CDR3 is TGTGCCAGCAGTCCAGGACAGGACGTAGGCAATCAGCCCCAGCATTTT. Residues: CASSPGQDVGNQPQHF.

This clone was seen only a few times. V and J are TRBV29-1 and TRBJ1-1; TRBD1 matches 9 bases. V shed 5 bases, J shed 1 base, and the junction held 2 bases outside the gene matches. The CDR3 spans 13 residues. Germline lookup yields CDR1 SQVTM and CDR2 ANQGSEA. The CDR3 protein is CSVPGQGNTEAFF. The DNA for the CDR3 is TGCAGCGTTCCGGGACAGGGGAACACTGAAGCTTTCTTT.

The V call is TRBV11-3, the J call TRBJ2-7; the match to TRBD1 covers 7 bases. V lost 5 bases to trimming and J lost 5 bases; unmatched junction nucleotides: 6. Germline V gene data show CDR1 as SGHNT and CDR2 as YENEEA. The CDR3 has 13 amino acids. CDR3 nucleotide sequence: TGTGCCAGCAGCCTCGGACAGGTCAACGAGCAGTACTTC. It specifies CASSLGQVNEQYF.

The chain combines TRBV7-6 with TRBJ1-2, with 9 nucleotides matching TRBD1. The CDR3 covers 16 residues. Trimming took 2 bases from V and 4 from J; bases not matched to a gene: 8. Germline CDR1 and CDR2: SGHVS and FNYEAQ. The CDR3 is CASSLTTQGAVYGYTF. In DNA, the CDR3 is TGTGCCAGCAGCTTAACAACACAGGGGGCTGTCTATGGCTACACCTTC.

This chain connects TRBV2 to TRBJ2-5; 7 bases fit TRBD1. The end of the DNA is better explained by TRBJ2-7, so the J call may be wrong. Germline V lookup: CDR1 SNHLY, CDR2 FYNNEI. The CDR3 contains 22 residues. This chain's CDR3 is CASSTLPETGTDLGVGSYEQYF. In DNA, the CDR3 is TGTGCCAGCAGTACCCTCCCCGAGACCGGGACAGACCTAGGGGTGGGCTCCTACGAGCAGTACTTC.

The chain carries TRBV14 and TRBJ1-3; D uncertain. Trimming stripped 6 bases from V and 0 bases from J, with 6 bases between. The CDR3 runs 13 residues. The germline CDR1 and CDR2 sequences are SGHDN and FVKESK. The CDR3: CASSFSSGNTIYF. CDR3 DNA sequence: TGTGCCAGCAGTTTCTCCTCTGGAAACACCATATATTTT.

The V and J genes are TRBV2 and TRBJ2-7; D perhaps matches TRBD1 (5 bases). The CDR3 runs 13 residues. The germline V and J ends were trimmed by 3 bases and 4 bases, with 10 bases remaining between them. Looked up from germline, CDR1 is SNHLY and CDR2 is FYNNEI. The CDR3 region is CASSELRGYEQYF. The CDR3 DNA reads TGTGCCAGCAGTGAGTTAAGGGGTTACGAGCAGTACTTC.

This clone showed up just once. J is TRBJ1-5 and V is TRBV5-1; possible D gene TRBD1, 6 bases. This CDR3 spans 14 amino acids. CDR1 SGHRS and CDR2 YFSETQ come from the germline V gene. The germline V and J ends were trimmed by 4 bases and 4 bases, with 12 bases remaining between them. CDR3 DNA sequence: TGCGCCAGCAGCGGCGGACAGCCAAATCAGCCCCAGCATTTT. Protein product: CASSGGQPNQPQHF.

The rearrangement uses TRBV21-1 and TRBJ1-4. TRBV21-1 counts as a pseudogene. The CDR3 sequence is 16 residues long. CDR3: CASSPPQGSGSEKLFF. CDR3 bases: TGTGCCAGCTCACCCCCCCAAGGGAGTGGTAGTGAAAAACTGTTTTTT.

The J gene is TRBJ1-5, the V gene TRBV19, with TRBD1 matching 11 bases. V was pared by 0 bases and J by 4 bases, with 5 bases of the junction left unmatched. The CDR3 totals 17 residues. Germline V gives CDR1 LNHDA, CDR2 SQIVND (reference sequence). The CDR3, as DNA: TGTGCCAGTAGTATAGATCGGACAGGGGGCGCGAATCAGCCCCAGCATTTT. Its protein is CASSIDRTGGANQPQHF.

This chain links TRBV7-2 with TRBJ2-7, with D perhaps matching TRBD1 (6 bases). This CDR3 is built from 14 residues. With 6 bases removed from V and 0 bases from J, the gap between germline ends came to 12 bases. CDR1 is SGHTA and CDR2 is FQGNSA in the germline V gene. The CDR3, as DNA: TGTGCCAGCAGAACGGACAGTTTCTCCTACGAGCAGTACTTC. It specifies CASRTDSFSYEQYF.

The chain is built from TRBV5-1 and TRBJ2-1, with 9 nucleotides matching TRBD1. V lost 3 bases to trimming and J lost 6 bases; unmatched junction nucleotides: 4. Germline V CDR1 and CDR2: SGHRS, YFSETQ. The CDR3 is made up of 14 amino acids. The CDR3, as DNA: TGCGCCAGCAGCTGGAGGGGACAGGGCAATGAGCAGTTCTTC. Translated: CASSWRGQGNEQFF.